This TCR beta chain was sequenced for a study of T cell responses to AZD1222 COVID-19 vaccine. Per the germline V gene, CDR1 is SGHAT and CDR2 is FQNNGV. This CDR3 has 12 residues. J gave up 6 bases and V 8 bases, and 7 bases lay outside the gene matches. Produced via immunoSEQ multiplex PCR; TCRdb's table is partial and in-frame only. The sample lists about 96,000 clones, 90% occurring once. Concerning this clone itself: The antigen is undetermined.

Study results and caveats: Only after the peak T cell response were repertoires sampled. Mapped onto spike, vaccine-associated CD4 TCRs spanned it and were dominant at 160-218 and 743-854. The study found Spike-specific TCR breadth and depth rose after two AZD1222 doses.

The rearrangement joins TRBV11-2 to TRBJ2-7, with 7 bases aligning to TRBD2. Material: peripheral blood, obtained on day 0 of AZD1222 vaccination. The clonotype originates from an adult in good health. This chain's CDR3 is CASGRADLEQYF. CDR3 DNA sequence: TGTGCCAGCGGGAGGGCAGATCTCGAGCAGTACTTC.